The T cell receptor (beta chain) described here comes from a study of T cell repertoires in cytomegalovirus infection. Study overall: Public signatures in TCR beta pointed to CMV infection and matching HLA type. The study, taken as a whole, reports: Dominating the ex vivo response were TCR beta clonotypes that were CMV-specific and HLA-C-restricted.

Looked up from germline, CDR1 is SGHTA and CDR2 is FQGNSA. V dropped 3 bases and J dropped 5 bases, with 13 bases sitting between them. The CDR3 length is 14 residues. In its sample, this clonotype was seen many times. Its antigen is unknown. TCRdb processed the reads anew with MiXCR; each CDR3 protein has one entry. Of about 150,000 distinct CDR3 sequences listed, 23% were seen once; the top ten hold over 9.5%. The chain recombines TRBV7-2 with TRBJ1-2; D perhaps matches TRBD1 (6 bases). The sequenced sample consisted of PBMCs. The receptor was isolated from a human donor in good health (CMV status not recorded). Some clones in this sample may be carry-over from other donors' samples. CDR3 region: CASSLFRTDYGYTF. CDR3 sequence (DNA): TGTGCCAGCAGCTTGTTTCGGACAGATTATGGCTACACCTTC. Full variable domain (outside the CDR3, taken from reference TRBV7-2 and TRBJ1-2): GAGVSQSPSNKVTEKGKDVELRCDPISGHTALYWYRQSLGQGLEFLIYFQGNSAPDKSGLPSDRFSAERTGGSVSTLTIQRTQQEDSAVYLCASSLFRTDYGYTFGSGTRLTVV.